Each of the 31 T cell receptor beta chains below was sequenced from the same sample in a study of Ad26.COV2.S vaccination and SARS-CoV-2 variants. The assay was immunoSEQ multiplex PCR, and TCRdb's table has in-frame clones only and misses some. Of 400,000 to 450,000 clones in the sample, roughly 87% were seen once. Treatment reported: over 15 received Ad26.COV2.S at low or high dose, single or two shots; 5 received placebo; per-sample allocation not given. Sampling occurred on day 63 after the first vaccine or placebo injection. Sequencing was performed on peripheral blood, taken in a trial of Ad26.COV2.S vaccine versus placebo. These receptor sequences come from a person between 18 and 65 years old who received the Ad26.COV2.S COVID-19 vaccine or a placebo.

The rearrangement uses TRBV9 and TRBJ2-2; D is undetermined. Per the germline V gene, CDR1 is SGDLS and CDR2 is YYNGEE. The CDR3 loop spans 13 amino acids. V shed 2 bases and J shed 6 bases, with 8 bases lying between them. CDR3 in DNA: TGTGCCAGCAGCGTCCAGATTCCCGGGGAGCTGTTTTTT. Its protein is CASSVQIPGELFF.

V gene TRBV5-5 combines with J gene TRBJ2-2; no firm D call. Germline V gene data show CDR1 as SGHKS and CDR2 as YYEKEE (reference sequence). V was clipped by 4 bases and J by 4 bases, with 11 bases between them. The CDR3 has 14 residues. CDR3 bases: TGTGCCAGCAGCCTGGAGTGGGGCACCGGGGAGCTGTTTTTT. Its translation is CASSLEWGTGELFF.

The chain uses TRBV2 and TRBJ2-6; TRBD1 or TRBD2 may be the D gene (6 bases each). The V end lost 7 bases, the J end lost 0 bases, and 10 bases lay between the germline ends. The germline CDR1 and CDR2 sequences are SNHLY and FYNNEI. CDR3 length: 15 residues. This chain's CDR3 is CASKGGRSGANVLTF. CDR3 DNA: TGTGCCAGCAAAGGGGGGCGCTCTGGGGCCAACGTCCTGACTTTC.

This chain connects TRBV6-5 to TRBJ2-7; D uncertain. CDR3 length: 12 amino acids. Germline loops: CDR1 MNHEY, CDR2 SVGAGI. Between the trimmed V and J ends, which lost 5 bases and 4 bases, there was a span of 9 bases. In nucleotides, the CDR3 is TGTGCCAGCAGTAACGACTGGTACGAGCAGTACTTC. This translates into CASSNDWYEQYF.

Only a few counts were recorded for this clone. The chain joins TRBV13 to TRBJ2-7; maybe TRBD2 (6 bases). The CDR3 totals 14 residues. Germline values: CDR1 PRHDT, CDR2 FYEKMQ (reference sequence). With 1 base removed from V and 4 bases from J, the gap between germline ends came to 11 bases. In nucleotides, the CDR3 is TGTGCCAGCAGCTTAGAGACTAGATCATACGAGCAGTACTTC. Translating it yields CASSLETRSYEQYF.

The chain has TRBV13 and TRBJ2-1, with no clear D. Germline assignment: CDR1 PRHDT and CDR2 FYEKMQ (reference sequence). Trimming took off 0 bases at V and 8 bases at J, with 8 bases between the two ends. The CDR3 runs to 13 residues. The CDR3 DNA follows: TGTGCCAGCAGCTTAGGACTCGGAGATGAGCAGTTCTTC. The encoded protein is CASSLGLGDEQFF. The full variable domain, rest sourced from reference TRBV13 and TRBJ2-1, is AAGVIQSPRHLIKEKRETATLKCYPIPRHDTVYWYQQGPGQDPQFLISFYEKMQSDKGSIPDRFSAQQFSDYHSELNMSSLELGDSALYFCASSLGLGDEQFFGPGTRLTVL.

J is TRBJ2-3 and V is TRBV9; D remains unclear. Germline lookup yields CDR1 SGDLS and CDR2 YYNGEE. This CDR3 has 13 residues. V lost 4 bases and J 6 bases, leaving 12 bases between the germline ends. CDR3 sequence reads: CASSINPGDTQYF. In nucleotides, the CDR3 is TGTGCCAGCAGCATTAACCCCGGGGATACGCAGTATTTT.

The J gene is TRBJ1-2, the V gene TRBV6-5; weak D call: TRBD1 (6 bases). Germline CDR1 reads MNHEY; CDR2 reads SVGAGI. The CDR3 has 13 amino acids. V was cut by 10 bases and J by 4 bases, with 16 bases left in between. In nucleotides, the CDR3 is TGTGCCACCCCAGCGGGGGGCGTCTATGGCTACACCTTC. This encodes CATPAGGVYGYTF.

The J gene is TRBJ2-5, the V gene TRBV28; 12 nucleotides match TRBD2. Germline V CDR1 and CDR2: MDHEN, SYDVKM. The CDR3 is made up of 18 amino acids. With 6 bases clipped from V and 4 bases from J, the junction kept 15 bases outside the gene matches. CDR3 coding DNA: TGTGCCAGCAGACGGGGGATTAGACTAGCGGGAGTAGGAGAGACCCAGTACTTC. Translation: CASRRGIRLAGVGETQYF.

As regards this clone: Other DNA sequences in this specimen translate into the identical CDR3. The chain uses TRBV7-2 and TRBJ2-7, with 8 nucleotides matching TRBD1. V was clipped by 1 base and J by 4 bases; unmatched bases: 6. From germline, CDR1 is SGHTA and CDR2 FQGNSA. This CDR3 is built from 15 residues. CDR3 DNA sequence: TGTGCCAGCAGCTTAGAAGGGACAGGATTATACGAGCAGTACTTC. Amino acid sequence: CASSLEGTGLYEQYF.

The rearrangement links TRBV27 to TRBJ2-7, with D uncertain. Germline CDR1 MNHEY, CDR2 SMNVEV (reference sequence). The length of the CDR3 is 15 residues. Trimming pared 0 bases from V and 3 bases from J, leaving 12 bases between. The CDR3 is CASSLSPDGYYEQYF. The CDR3 DNA reads TGTGCCAGCAGTTTATCGCCTGACGGCTACTACGAGCAGTACTTC.

J is TRBJ2-1 and V is TRBV7-3, with a possible D match to TRBD2 (5 bases). Germline loops: CDR1 SGHTA, CDR2 FQGTGA. This CDR3 spans 14 amino acids. V dropped 5 bases and J dropped 6 bases, with 14 bases sitting between them. The CDR3 reads CASSAGPSLNEQFF. CDR3 bases: TGTGCCAGCAGCGCCGGTCCTAGCCTCAATGAGCAGTTCTTC. The full variable domain, completed using reference TRBV7-3 and TRBJ2-1, is GAGVSQTPSNKVTEKGKYVELRCDPISGHTALYWYRQSLGQGPEFLIYFQGTGAADDSGLPNDRFFAVRPEGSVSTLKIQRTERGDSAVYLCASSAGPSLNEQFFGPGTRLTVL.

The V call is TRBV28, the J call TRBJ1-6; D gene unclear. Trimming left V 10 bases short and J 9 bases short, with 19 bases between. The CDR3 sequence is 14 residues long. Germline V gives CDR1 MDHEN, CDR2 SYDVKM. CDR3 bases: TGTGCCACCTCCACCGTGGGCCACGGTTCACCCCTCCACTTT. It translates to CATSTVGHGSPLHF.

This clone was seen once. The chain joins TRBV2 to TRBJ1-5; 11 bases fit TRBD1. Germline trimming cut 6 bases from V and 2 bases from J; bases unmatched to any gene: 3. This CDR3 has 15 residues. Germline V CDR1 and CDR2: SNHLY, FYNNEI. CDR3 region: CASRDRGLGNQPQHF. The CDR3 DNA reads TGTGCCAGCAGGGACAGGGGGCTGGGCAATCAGCCCCAGCATTTT.

In regard to this clone: The germline gene is not matched at one end of the junction; a read error may be the cause. The V gene is TRBV7-7, the J gene TRBJ2-1; 10 bases agree with TRBD2. In germline, CDR1 is SSHAT, CDR2 FNYEAQ (reference sequence). The CDR3 is 18 amino acids. CDR3 bases: TGTGCTAGCAGCGTTAGAGGCAAGCGGGAGGGGGGGTACAATGAGCAGTTCTTC. It encodes CASSVRGKREGGYNEQFF.

The gene calls are TRBV11-3 and TRBJ2-3, with D perhaps matching TRBD2 (5 bases). The V gene lost 1 base and the J gene lost 2 bases, with 16 bases spanning the gap. CDR3 length equals 17 residues. CDR1 and CDR2 from the germline V gene are SGHNT and YENEEA. The CDR3 is CASSLGLGAPPTDTQYF. The CDR3 DNA reads as TGTGCCAGCAGCTTAGGTTTGGGAGCCCCACCCACAGATACGCAGTATTTT.

The DNA for the CDR3 is TGTGCCAGCAGCTTAAGGCCAGCGGGAGGGGAGCAGTTCTTC. It specifies CASSLRPAGGEQFF. The V gene is TRBV7-3, the J gene TRBJ2-1, with 10 bases that match TRBD2. This CDR3 has 14 amino acids. J lost 10 bases, V lost 1 base, and 4 bases had no gene match. The germline V gene has CDR1 SGHTA and CDR2 FQGTGA.

In this sample, this clone turned up a few times. The gene calls are TRBV6-2 or TRBV6-3 and TRBJ1-2, with D hard to call. The CDR3 consists of 12 residues. Germline-derived CDR1 and CDR2 are MNHEY and SVGEGT. V lost 2 bases and J lost 6, with 7 bases in between. The DNA of the CDR3 is TGTGCCAGCAGTTACACCAGAGATGGCTACACCTTC. It translates to CASSYTRDGYTF.

The chain couples TRBV5-6 to TRBJ2-3; D is perhaps TRBD2 (6 bases). The V gene lost 0 bases and the J gene lost 8 bases, with 7 bases spanning the gap. There are 12 residues in the CDR3. CDR1 and CDR2 (germline): SGHDT, YYEEEE. CDR3 sequence: CASSLARGTQYF. The CDR3 region has the DNA TGTGCCAGCAGCTTGGCGCGGGGTACGCAGTATTTT.

This chain links TRBV19 with TRBJ2-2; TRBD1 is a possible D gene (5 bases). Germline CDR1 LNHDA, CDR2 SQIVND (reference sequence). V lost 9 bases and J 1 base, leaving 9 bases between the germline ends. The CDR3 has 13 residues. CDR3: CASSQGNTGELFF. The CDR3 DNA reads TGTGCCAGCTCGCAGGGGAACACCGGGGAGCTGTTTTTT.

V is TRBV28 and J is TRBJ2-7, with no clear D. CDR3 length: 13 residues. CDR1 MDHEN and CDR2 SYDVKM come from the germline V gene. Between the trimmed V and J ends, which lost 8 bases and 3 bases, there was a span of 14 bases. CDR3: CASALTGGYEQYF. CDR3 bases: TGTGCCAGCGCGCTGACTGGTGGCTACGAGCAGTACTTC.

This chain uses TRBV4-3 with TRBJ1-5; D gene unclear. The CDR3 loop spans 13 amino acids. Germline V CDR1 and CDR2: LGHNA, YSLEER. Trimming shortened V by 2 bases and J by 3 bases, and 5 bases separated the two germline ends. CDR3 coding DNA: TGCGCCAGCAGCCAAAGCCACAATCAGCCCCAGCATTTT. This encodes CASSQSHNQPQHF.

The rearrangement joins TRBV5-6 to TRBJ2-5; D uncertain. From germline, CDR1 is SGHDT and CDR2 YYEEEE. CDR3 length: 11 amino acids. The V gene lost 3 bases and the J gene lost 2 bases, with 2 bases spanning the gap. CDR3 nucleotide sequence: TGTGCCAGCAGCTATCAAGAGACCCAGTACTTC. This gives the protein CASSYQETQYF.

The chain uses TRBV9 and TRBJ2-7, with TRBD2 identical over 7 bases. CDR1 and CDR2 (germline): SGDLS, YYNGEE. The CDR3 extends over 18 amino acids. With 0 bases clipped from V and 4 bases from J, the junction kept 16 bases outside the gene matches. Here the CDR3 reads CASSVDLPGVGRSYEQYF. CDR3 in DNA: TGTGCCAGCAGCGTAGACCTCCCTGGGGTCGGGAGGTCATACGAGCAGTACTTC.

The chain is built from TRBV6-2 or TRBV6-3 and TRBJ2-7, with a tentative D call TRBD2 (6 bases). The germline V gene has CDR1 MNHEY and CDR2 SVGEGT. V was trimmed by 0 bases and J by 3 bases, leaving 12 bases between them. This CDR3 spans 15 amino acids. The CDR3 is CASSYSGGYVYEQYF. In DNA, the CDR3 is TGTGCCAGCAGTTACTCGGGGGGATATGTCTACGAGCAGTACTTC.

The rearrangement links TRBV28 to TRBJ1-2, with D unresolved. V shed 5 bases and J shed 2 bases, with 18 bases lying between them. CDR3 length: 16 residues. Germline V gene sequence: CDR1 MDHEN, CDR2 SYDVKM. The CDR3 DNA sequence: TGTGCCAGCAGTCAGCCCTATAGCGTGGAGAACTATGGCTACACCTTC. Amino acids: CASSQPYSVENYGYTF.

The chain has TRBV20-1 and TRBJ2-7; D gene unclear. Germline CDR1 DFQATT, CDR2 SNEGSKA (reference sequence). V was shortened by 3 bases and J by 5 bases, with 8 bases between the two germline ends. There are 11 residues in the CDR3. The CDR3 reads CSARLLDEQYF. CDR3 bases: TGCAGTGCTAGGTTGCTCGACGAGCAGTACTTC.

The V call is TRBV5-1, the J call TRBJ1-4, with TRBD1 matching over 9 bases. Germline V gives CDR1 SGHRS, CDR2 YFSETQ. The ends lost 4 bases at V and 7 bases at J; junction bases unmatched: 5. The CDR3 has 14 residues. Here the CDR3 DNA reads TGCGCCAGCAGCCGGACAGGGGTTGGTGAAAAACTGTTTTTT. It translates to CASSRTGVGEKLFF.

The chain uses TRBV11-2 and TRBJ2-7; the D gene is possibly TRBD2 (6 bases). This CDR3 region has 15 residues. Between the trimmed V and J ends, which lost 7 bases and 3 bases, there was a span of 19 bases. The germline V gene encodes CDR1 SGHAT and CDR2 FQNNGV. CDR3 bases: TGTGCCAGCACCTTCAGCGGGCCGACGGGCTACGAGCAGTACTTC. The encoded protein is CASTFSGPTGYEQYF. Full variable domain (rest looked up from reference TRBV11-2 and TRBJ2-7): EAGVAQSPRYKIIEKRQSVAFWCNPISGHATLYWYQQILGQGPKLLIQFQNNGVVDDSQLPKDRFSAERLKGVDSTLKIQPAKLEDSAVYLCASTFSGPTGYEQYFGPGTRLTVT.

CDR3 sequence reads: CASTEATDTQYF. The CDR3 DNA sequence: TGTGCCAGCACGGAGGCCACAGATACGCAGTATTTT. The V and J genes are TRBV2 and TRBJ2-3; D is perhaps TRBD2 (5 bases). This CDR3 is 12 amino acids long. V was trimmed by 7 bases and J by 2 bases, leaving 7 bases between them. CDR1 SNHLY and CDR2 FYNNEI come from the germline V gene.

The table lists this clone with a count of one. The rearrangement links TRBV2 to TRBJ2-1, with D possibly matching TRBD2 (6 bases). Germline loops: CDR1 SNHLY, CDR2 FYNNEI. CDR3 length: 13 residues. Trimming took 6 bases from V and 12 from J, leaving 18 bases between them. CDR3 loop: CASSFSLGGRQFF. In DNA form, the CDR3 reads TGTGCCAGCAGCTTCTCCCTCGGGGGTAGGCAGTTCTTC.